This T cell receptor beta chain was identified during a study of blood T cell repertoires in COVID-19. Study-wide background: Sources were T cells, B-cell-depleted T cells, or PBMCs; the material itself was cDNA or gDNA.

After removal of 4 bases from V and 0 bases from J, the junction contained 11 bases not matched to a gene. The V gene's germline CDR1 is KGHDR and CDR2 SFDVKD. The CDR3 is made up of 20 amino acids. Profiling relied on immunoSEQ multiplex PCR, and the TCRdb table lists in-frame clones only, not all of them. The sample shows tens of thousands of clones, 88% of them seen only once. The V gene is TRBV24-1, the J gene TRBJ2-2, with 12 bases lining up with TRBD2. Material for sequencing was peripheral blood. This TCR was sampled from a woman of 80 years or more with active COVID-19. The CDR3: CATSEPTGTSGYPNTGELFF. CDR3 nucleotide sequence: TGTGCCACCAGTGAGCCCACCGGGACTAGCGGGTATCCGAACACCGGGGAGCTGTTTTTT.